This is a list of T cell receptor beta chains from one sample in a study of CD8+CD57+ T cells in acquired aplastic anemia. TCRdb itself ran the reads through MiXCR, one entry per CDR3 protein. The repertoire holds approximately 200,000 distinct CDR3 sequences, with around 60% as singletons. The sequenced sample consisted of sorted CD4+, CD8+, or CD8+CD57+ T cells (not recorded which) from PBMCs. Receptor source: a human donor in good health. CDR3s include the opening cysteine and the closing phenylalanine or tryptophan. A D gene is named only where the DNA matches it firmly. Clone size is not always given. Where it is, it says once, few, many or a class for expanded clones.

NA	TRBV12-3/TRBV12-4	NA	TRBJ1-1	CASSPGVHTEAFF	TGTGCCAGCAGCCCAGGGGTTCACACTGAAGCTTTCTTT
few	TRBV29-1	TRBD2	TRBJ2-3	CSVEGGVAGADTQYF	TGCAGCGTTGAAGGAGGGGTAGCGGGGGCAGATACGCAGTATTTT
NA	TRBV5-1	NA	TRBJ2-3	CASSLVTGGDTQYF	TGCGCCAGCAGCTTGGTTACTGGGGGAGATACGCAGTATTTT
many	TRBV4-2	TRBD2	TRBJ2-7	CASSQEREYYEQYF	TGTGCCAGCAGCCAAGAGCGGGAGTACTACGAGCAGTACTTC
NA	TRBV7-9	NA	TRBJ2-3	CASSPGWGQGNTQYF	TGTGCCAGCAGCCCGGGGTGGGGGCAGGGGAATACGCAGTATTTT
NA	TRBV6-5	TRBD1	TRBJ2-7	CASSYTGGLGYEQYF	TGTGCCAGCAGTTACACAGGGGGACTGGGCTACGAGCAGTACTTC
once	TRBV9	TRBD1	TRBJ1-6	CASSATGGTGEPLHF	TGTGCCAGCAGCGCCACGGGGGGGACAGGGGAACCCCTCCACTTT
once	TRBV6-5	NA	TRBJ2-1	CASTSPGLGDEQFF	TGTGCCAGCACCTCCCCGGGACTTGGCGATGAGCAGTTCTTC
once	TRBV2	NA	TRBJ1-5	CASGVQQRNQPQHF	TGTGCCAGCGGGGTCCAACAGCGCAATCAGCCCCAGCATTTT
few	TRBV7-8	NA	TRBJ2-7	CASSLYDGSYGEQYF	TGTGCCAGCAGCTTGTACGACGGAAGCTACGGCGAGCAGTACTTC
many	TRBV7-9	TRBD1	TRBJ2-7	CASSFVTGFFSEQYF	TGTGCCAGCAGCTTTGTGACAGGGTTCTTCTCCGAGCAGTACTTC
NA	TRBV20-1	NA	TRBJ2-7	CSATSTYAFGSGTGPYEQYF	NA
NA	TRBV28	TRBD1	TRBJ1-3	CASSFPPGQTISPFSGNTIYF	TGTGCCAGCAGTTTCCCCCCGGGACAGACTATTTCACCTTTCTCTGGAAACACCATATATTTT
NA	TRBV2	NA	TRBJ1-1	CASTLGGLSNTEAFF	TGTGCCAGCACTCTCGGCGGCCTCTCGAACACTGAAGCTTTCTTT
NA	TRBV7-9	TRBD1	TRBJ1-6	CASSFGRGQGSPLHF	TGTGCCAGCAGCTTTGGTCGGGGACAGGGATCACCCCTCCACTTT
many	TRBV30	TRBD1	TRBJ2-7	CAWSVGFGQVNSYEQYF	TGTGCCTGGAGTGTAGGTTTCGGACAGGTGAACTCCTACGAGCAGTACTTC
once	TRBV24-1	NA	TRBJ1-1	CATSDTVGEAFF	TGTGCCACCAGTGATACGGTGGGTGAAGCTTTCTTT
NA	TRBV5-1	NA	TRBJ2-7	CASSLDRHYEQYF	TGTGCCAGCAGCTTGGATAGGCACTACGAGCAGTACTTC
few	TRBV2	NA	TRBJ1-6	CASSLNSPLHF	TGTGCCAGCAGTCTTAATTCACCCCTCCACTTT
few	TRBV10-3	TRBD1	TRBJ1-6	CAISAGTDPLQHNSPLHF	TGTGCCATCAGTGCCGGGACAGACCCCCTACAGCATAATTCACCCCTCCACTTT
NA	TRBV6-5	NA	TRBJ1-2	CASRPDLNYGYTF	TGTGCCAGCAGACCGGACCTTAACTATGGCTACACCTTC
NA	TRBV7-3	TRBD2	TRBJ2-3	CASSLTPSGSVSGSTDTQYF	TGTGCCAGCAGCTTAACGCCTAGCGGCTCGGTCTCTGGAAGCACAGATACGCAGTATTTT
NA	TRBV20-1	TRBD1	TRBJ2-3	CSALRTGTTDTQYF	TGCAGTGCTCTAAGGACAGGGACCACAGATACGCAGTATTTT
NA	TRBV7-2	NA	TRBJ1-2	CASTRSGANYGYTF	TGTGCCAGCACCCGGTCTGGAGCTAACTATGGCTACACCTTC
NA	TRBV19	NA	TRBJ1-3	CASSIPGSGNTIYF	TGTGCCAGTAGTATACCAGGCTCTGGAAACACCATATATTTT
NA	TRBV7-6	TRBD2	TRBJ2-1	CASSLGGRGTSGEQFF	TGTGCCAGCAGCTTAGGGGGCAGGGGGACTAGCGGAGAGCAGTTCTTC
NA	TRBV6-5	TRBD1	TRBJ1-6	CASSKGQGNSPLHF	TGTGCCAGCAGTAAGGGACAGGGAAATTCACCCCTCCACTTT
NA	TRBV10-3	TRBD1	TRBJ2-1	CAISDRDRDGNEQFF	TGTGCCATCAGTGACCGGGACAGGGATGGAAATGAGCAGTTCTTC
NA	TRBV12-3/TRBV12-4	NA	TRBJ1-1	CASSRTFEAFF	TGTGCCAGCAGCCGGACATTTGAAGCTTTCTTT
NA	TRBV2	NA	TRBJ1-2	CASSDPQGYRLTNYGYTF	TGTGCCAGCAGTGATCCTCAGGGGTATCGTTTGACGAACTATGGCTACACCTTC
NA	TRBV19	NA	TRBJ1-4	CASSEVYSGPNEKLFF	TGTGCCAGTAGTGAAGTATATTCGGGACCTAATGAAAAACTGTTTTTT
NA	TRBV7-9	NA	TRBJ1-5	CASSRDNQPQHF	TGTGCCAGCAGCCGGGACAATCAGCCCCAGCATTTT
NA	TRBV15	TRBD1	TRBJ1-1	CATSARDRTNTEAFF	TGTGCCACCAGCGCCCGGGACAGGACCAACACTGAAGCTTTCTTT
once	TRBV12-3/TRBV12-4	TRBD1	TRBJ1-5	CASRTGVRGHDQPQHF	TGTGCCAGCAGAACGGGCGTCAGGGGGCATGATCAGCCCCAGCATTTT
many	TRBV20-1	NA	TRBJ2-2	CSARDPLEITGELFF	TGCAGTGCTAGAGATCCACTAGAGATTACCGGGGAGCTGTTTTTT
NA	TRBV19	TRBD1	TRBJ1-2	CATFRQGSMQGYGYTF	TGTGCCACCTTTCGACAGGGATCTATGCAAGGCTATGGCTACACCTTC
many	TRBV11-2	TRBD1	TRBJ1-1	CASSSLPGDRNTEAFF	TGTGCCAGCAGCTCGCTGCCGGGGGACAGGAACACTGAAGCTTTCTTT
NA	TRBV5-1	TRBD1	TRBJ1-6	CASSLEQGKRSPLHF	TGCGCCAGCAGCTTGGAACAGGGGAAAAGATCACCCCTCCACTTT
NA	TRBV20-1	NA	TRBJ1-1	CSATRGSTEAFF	TGCAGTGCTACCAGGGGAAGCACTGAAGCTTTCTTT
NA	TRBV27	TRBD1	TRBJ1-2	CASGGQGGYGYTF	TGTGCCAGCGGGGGACAGGGAGGCTATGGCTACACCTTC
NA	TRBV7-8	NA	TRBJ1-2	CASQKLIEGGAAGYTF	TGTGCCAGTCAGAAATTGATCGAGGGGGGGGCAGCTGGCTACACCTTC
NA	TRBV20-1	NA	TRBJ1-5	CSAPTGNQPQHF	TGCAGTGCCCCGACAGGAAATCAGCCCCAACATTTT
NA	TRBV9	NA	TRBJ1-4	CASSVGVEEKLFF	TGTGCCAGCAGCGTAGGAGTGGAGGAAAAACTGTTTTTT
NA	TRBV10-2	NA	TRBJ1-1	CASRDSSTEAFF	TGCGCCAGCAGGGATAGTAGCACTGAAGCTTTCTTT
few	TRBV7-8	NA	TRBJ1-1	CASSLTGREAFF	TGTGCCAGCAGCTTAACAGGACGTGAAGCTTTCTTT